The TCR beta chain under discussion was sequenced for a study of blood T cell repertoires in COVID-19. About the research overall: Donors in the United States, Italy and Spain gave samples during acute or convalescent COVID-19. From T cells, B-cell-depleted T cells, or PBMCs came the material, which was cDNA or gDNA.

The germline CDR1 and CDR2 sequences are SGHNT and YYREEE (reference sequence). CDR3 size: 14 residues. With 0 bases removed from V and 2 bases from J, the gap between germline ends came to 7 bases. In the study's own analysis: Estimates of nucleated cell counts were drawn from the amplification of reference gene primers. Assay: immunoSEQ multiplex PCR; the TCRdb copy retains only in-frame clones and omits some. V, J and clone size were drawn from that table, and D and trimming were deduced from the DNA. The table has approximately 130,000 clones, around 87% seen once. This chain links TRBV5-4 with TRBJ2-3, with D possibly matching TRBD2 (5 bases). This receptor was obtained from a man aged 50-60 years with acute or convalescent COVID-19. The sample consisted of peripheral blood. The chain's CDR3 is CASSLDSVTDTQYF. As DNA, the CDR3 is TGTGCCAGCAGCTTGGATAGCGTCACAGATACGCAGTATTTT.